A selection of T cell receptor beta chains follows, all from one sample in a study of cytotoxic CD8 clonotypes in ibrutinib-treated CLL. Assay: immunoSEQ multiplex PCR; the TCRdb copy retains only in-frame clones and omits some. The table shows some 130,000 clones, with under 95% occurring only once. The source was PBMCs, collected after 12 months of ibrutinib treatment. Receptors were obtained from a human donor with chronic lymphocytic leukemia. CDR3s include the opening cysteine and the closing phenylalanine or tryptophan. A D gene is named only where the DNA matches it firmly. Clone size is given for some rows only: seen once, a few or many times, or a class if the clone is expanded.

>NA|TRBJ1-1|TRBV28|NA
CASSLQGGMTEAFF
TGTGCCAGCAGCTTACAGGGTGGGATGACTGAAGCTTTCTTT
>NA|TRBJ2-3|TRBV9|NA
CASSVGPPDTQYF
TGTGCCAGCAGCGTAGGCCCGCCAGATACGCAGTATTTT
>NA|TRBJ1-5|TRBV5-8|NA
CASSSGGVSNQPQHF
TGTGCCAGCAGCTCTGGGGGCGTGAGCAATCAGCCCCAGCATTTT
>NA|TRBJ2-5|TRBV5-1|NA
CASSQQETQYF
TGCGCCAGCAGCCAACAAGAGACCCAGTACTTC
>TRBD2|TRBJ2-1|TRBV19|NA
CASSSTSGGRYNEQFF
TGTGCCAGTAGTAGCACTAGCGGGGGTAGATACAATGAGCAGTTCTTC
>TRBD2|TRBJ2-5|TRBV28|NA
CASSSRASGLKETQYF
TGTGCCAGCAGCTCAAGGGCTAGCGGGCTGAAAGAGACCCAGTACTTC
>TRBD2|TRBJ2-2|TRBV6-8|NA
CASSYLASGANTGELFF
TGTGCCAGCAGTTATTTGGCTAGCGGTGCGAACACCGGGGAGCTGTTTTTT
>TRBD1|TRBJ2-7|TRBV19|NA
CASNPGTAKPYEQYF
TGTGCCAGCAATCCTGGGACAGCGAAACCCTACGAGCAGTACTTC
>TRBD1|TRBJ2-7|TRBV15|NA
CATSRGQGAREQYF
TGTGCCACCAGCAGGGGACAGGGGGCTCGCGAGCAGTACTTC
>NA|TRBJ1-2|TRBV9|NA
CASSASGGNYGYTF
TGTGCCAGCAGCGCCTCCGGGGGGAACTATGGCTACACCTTC
>TRBD1|TRBJ2-1|TRBV7-3|NA
CASSPTDRGRFNEQFF
TGTGCCAGCAGCCCAACAGACAGGGGGCGGTTCAATGAGCAGTTCTTC
>NA|TRBJ2-2|TRBV30|NA
CAWSVRTDAGELFF
TGTGCCTGGAGTGTACGCACAGACGCCGGGGAGCTGTTTTTT
>NA|TRBJ1-1|TRBV27|NA
CASSFRRGTEAFF
TGTGCCAGCAGTTTCCGAAGGGGCACTGAAGCTTTCTTT
>NA|TRBJ2-7|TRBV28|NA
CASSAGGIIYEQYF
TGTGCCAGCAGCGCAGGGGGGATAATTTACGAGCAGTACTTC
>TRBD2|TRBJ2-5|TRBV7-2|NA
CASSPRTSGSETQYF
TGTGCCAGCAGCCCACGGACTAGCGGGAGCGAGACCCAGTACTTC
>TRBD2|TRBJ2-5|TRBV7-3|once
CASSPTGGLQETQYF
TGTGCCAGCAGCCCAACGGGGGGTCTCCAAGAGACCCAGTACTTC
>NA|TRBJ2-3|TRBV20-1|once
CSASMGDTQYF
TGCAGTGCTAGTATGGGGGATACGCAGTATTTT
>TRBD2|TRBJ2-5|TRBV25-1|NA
CASSVAGGWETQYF
TGTGCCAGCAGTGTAGCGGGAGGTTGGGAGACCCAGTACTTC
>NA|TRBJ2-1|TRBV2|NA
CASSEFGVSGNYNEQFF
TGTGCCAGCAGTGAATTCGGTGTCTCCGGGAACTACAATGAGCAGTTCTTC
>NA|TRBJ2-7|TRBV30|NA
CAWSVKSSEGIRQYF
TGTGCCTGGAGTGTCAAAAGCTCGGAGGGAATAAGGCAGTACTTC
>NA|TRBJ2-2|TRBV19|NA
CASSIEGGRSTEELFF
TGTGCCAGTAGTATAGAGGGGGGCAGATCCACCGAGGAGCTGTTTTTT
>TRBD1|TRBJ2-7|TRBV6-5|NA
CASSYGTALSYEQYF
TGTGCCAGCAGTTATGGGACAGCCTTATCCTACGAGCAGTACTTC
>TRBD1|TRBJ2-1|TRBV19|NA
CASRRGQGSNEQFF
TGTGCCAGTAGAAGGGGACAGGGTTCCAATGAGCAGTTCTTC
>NA|TRBJ1-5|TRBV19|NA
CASSGGIGNQPQHF
TGTGCCAGTAGTGGGGGGATTGGCAATCAGCCCCAGCATTTT
>TRBD1|TRBJ1-1|TRBV10-1|once
CASSRGQGNTEAFF
TGCGCCAGCAGTAGGGGACAGGGTAACACTGAAGCTTTCTTT
>NA|TRBJ1-3|TRBV9|NA
CASSVGLSGEGSGNTIYF
TGTGCCAGCAGCGTAGGCCTCTCGGGGGAAGGCTCTGGAAACACCATATATTTT
>NA|TRBJ2-5|TRBV2|NA
CASSVLFGETQYF
TGTGCCAGCAGTGTGCTATTTGGGGAGACCCAGTACTTC
>NA|TRBJ1-2|TRBV28|NA
CATTGNDGYTF
TGTGCCACCACAGGGAACGATGGCTACACCTTC
>NA|TRBJ1-2|TRBV9|few
CASNGFNYGYTF
TGTGCCAGCAACGGGTTCAACTATGGCTACACCTTC
>NA|TRBJ2-1|TRBV18|NA
CASSPGLPDNEQFF
TGTGCCAGCTCCCCAGGGCTTCCTGACAATGAGCAGTTCTTC
>TRBD1|TRBJ2-1|TRBV28|NA
CASSLPDRVQFF
TGTGCCAGCAGTTTACCCGACAGGGTTCAGTTCTTC
>NA|TRBJ1-5|TRBV18|NA
CASSPTTSPQPQHF
TGTGCCAGCTCACCTACGACCTCTCCGCAGCCCCAGCATTTT
>NA|TRBJ2-2|TRBV19|NA
CASMYGGSTGELFF
TGTGCCAGTATGTACGGCGGAAGCACCGGGGAGCTGTTTTTT
>TRBD2|TRBJ2-4|TRBV28|once
CASSSSGAGAKNIQYF
TGTGCCAGCAGTTCATCGGGAGCGGGGGCCAAAAACATTCAGTACTTC
>NA|TRBJ2-3|TRBV27|NA
CASTPKHRDTQYF
TGTGCCAGCACCCCTAAGCACAGGGATACGCAGTATTTT
>NA|TRBJ2-1|TRBV7-2|NA
CASSLTAGLYNEQFF
TGTGCCAGCAGCTTAACCGCGGGACTCTACAATGAGCAGTTCTTC
>TRBD2|TRBJ2-5|TRBV10-3|NA
CAISETGRGETQYF
TGTGCCATCAGTGAGACGGGGAGGGGTGAGACCCAGTACTTC
>NA|TRBJ2-6|TRBV9|NA
CASSHRVSGANVLTF
TGTGCCAGCAGCCACAGGGTTTCGGGGGCCAACGTCCTGACTTTC
>NA|TRBJ2-6|TRBV28|NA
CATPARGTPSGANVLTF
TGTGCCACCCCGGCTCGCGGGACACCCTCTGGGGCCAACGTCCTGACTTTC
>TRBD2|TRBJ2-2|TRBV9|NA
CASEGLNTGELFF
TGTGCCAGCGAGGGACTAAACACCGGGGAGCTGTTTTTT
>NA|TRBJ2-7|TRBV19|NA
CASSIASGFYEQYF
TGTGCCAGTAGTATAGCGTCAGGGTTCTACGAGCAGTACTTC
>NA|TRBJ2-7|TRBV12-1|NA
CASSLDSPYEQYF
TGTGCCAGCAGCTTGGACTCGCCCTACGAGCAGTACTTC
>TRBD1|TRBJ2-7|TRBV2|NA
CASMTGTGTGEQYF
TGTGCCAGCATGACCGGGACAGGGACCGGCGAGCAGTACTTC